This TCR beta chain comes out of a study of blood T cell repertoires in COVID-19. Whole-study context: The analysed material was cDNA or gDNA that came from T cells, B-cell-depleted T cells, or PBMCs.

The CDR3 contains 15 residues. CDR1 and CDR2 (germline): SGHAT, FQNNGV. V dropped 5 bases and J dropped 4 bases, with 15 bases sitting between them. Sequencing was performed with immunoSEQ multiplex PCR; in TCRdb, only in-frame clones are kept and a portion is missing. The sample has fewer than 350,000 clones, 70% to 90% seen once. The genes are TRBV11-2 and TRBJ1-3; tentatively, D is TRBD1 (6 bases). The sequence was collected from a woman aged 25 to 45 with COVID-19, enrolled during active disease. Sequencing was done on a sample of peripheral blood. The CDR3 here is CASSPGLGAGNTIYF. The CDR3 coding sequence is TGTGCCAGCAGCCCGGGGCTGGGGGCGGGAAACACCATATATTTT. Looking up the rest from reference TRBV11-2 and TRBJ1-3 gives the full variable domain: EAGVAQSPRYKIIEKRQSVAFWCNPISGHATLYWYQQILGQGPKLLIQFQNNGVVDDSQLPKDRFSAERLKGVDSTLKIQPAKLEDSAVYLCASSPGLGAGNTIYFGEGSWLTVV.